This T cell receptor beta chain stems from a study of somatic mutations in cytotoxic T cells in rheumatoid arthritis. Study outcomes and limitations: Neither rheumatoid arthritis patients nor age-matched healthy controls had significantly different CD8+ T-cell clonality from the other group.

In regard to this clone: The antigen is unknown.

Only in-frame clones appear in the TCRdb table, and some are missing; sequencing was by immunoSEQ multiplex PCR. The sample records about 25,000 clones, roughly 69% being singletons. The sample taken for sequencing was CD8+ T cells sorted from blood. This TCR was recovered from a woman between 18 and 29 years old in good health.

CDR3 protein: CASSLGGGRNEQFF. The CDR3 DNA reads as TGTGCCAGCAGCCTTGGGGGAGGGAGGAATGAGCAGTTCTTC. The chain employs TRBV27 and TRBJ2-1; 7 bases are a match to TRBD2. Germline lookup yields CDR1 MNHEY and CDR2 SMNVEV (reference sequence). J was trimmed by 7 bases and V by 6 bases; bases with no gene match: 9. The CDR3 is made up of 14 amino acids.